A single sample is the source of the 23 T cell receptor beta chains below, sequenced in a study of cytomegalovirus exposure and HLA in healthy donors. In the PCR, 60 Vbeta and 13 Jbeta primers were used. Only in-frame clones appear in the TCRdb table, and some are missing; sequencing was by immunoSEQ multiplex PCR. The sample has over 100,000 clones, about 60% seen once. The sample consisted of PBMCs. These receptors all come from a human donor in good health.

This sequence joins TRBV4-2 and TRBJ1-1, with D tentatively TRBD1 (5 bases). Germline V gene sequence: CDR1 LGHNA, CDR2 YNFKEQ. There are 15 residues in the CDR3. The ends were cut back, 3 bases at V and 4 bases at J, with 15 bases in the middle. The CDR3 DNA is TGTGCCAGCAGCCAGAGGGAGGGGAGCGGCACTGAAGCTTTCTTT. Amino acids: CASSQREGSGTEAFF.

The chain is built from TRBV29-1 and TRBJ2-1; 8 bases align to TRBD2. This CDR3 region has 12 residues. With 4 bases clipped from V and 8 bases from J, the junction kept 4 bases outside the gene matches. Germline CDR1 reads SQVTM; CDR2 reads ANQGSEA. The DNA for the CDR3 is TGCAGCGTTGGGAGCGGGGGCTATGAGCAGTTCTTC. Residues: CSVGSGGYEQFF.

The DNA for the CDR3 is TGTGCCAGCAGTTGGGACGGGAGGACGACCTACGAGCAGTACTTC. Encoded protein: CASSWDGRTTYEQYF. This chain uses TRBV27 with TRBJ2-7; 7 nucleotides match TRBD2. Germline CDR1 reads MNHEY; CDR2 reads SMNVEV (reference sequence). The CDR3 sequence is 15 residues long. The trim removed 4 bases at V and 2 bases at J, leaving 8 bases unmatched.

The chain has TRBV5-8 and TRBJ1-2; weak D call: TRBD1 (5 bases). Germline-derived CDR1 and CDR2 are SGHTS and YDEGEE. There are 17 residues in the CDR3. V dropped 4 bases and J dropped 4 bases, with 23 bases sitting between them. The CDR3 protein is CASSPYRGRREGYGYTF. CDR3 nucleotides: TGTGCCAGCAGCCCATACCGGGGCCGTAGGGAGGGCTATGGCTACACCTTC.

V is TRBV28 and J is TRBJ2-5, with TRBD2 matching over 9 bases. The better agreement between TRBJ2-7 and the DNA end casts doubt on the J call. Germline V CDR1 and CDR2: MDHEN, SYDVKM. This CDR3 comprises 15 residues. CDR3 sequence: CASSLQLAGSYEQYF. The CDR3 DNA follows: TGTGCCAGCAGTTTACAACTAGCGGGTTCCTACGAGCAGTACTTC.

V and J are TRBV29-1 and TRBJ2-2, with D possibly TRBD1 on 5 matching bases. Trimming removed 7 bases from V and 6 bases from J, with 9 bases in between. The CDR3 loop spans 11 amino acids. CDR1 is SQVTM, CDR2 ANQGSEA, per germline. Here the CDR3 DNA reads TGCAGCGCCAGGGTCGCCGGGGAGCTGTTTTTT. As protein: CSARVAGELFF.

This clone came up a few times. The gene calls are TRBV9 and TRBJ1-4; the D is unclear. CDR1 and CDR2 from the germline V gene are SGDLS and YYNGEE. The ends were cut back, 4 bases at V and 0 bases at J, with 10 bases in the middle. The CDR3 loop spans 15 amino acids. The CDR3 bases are TGTGCCAGCAGCCCACAGAGTACAACTAATGAAAAACTGTTTTTT. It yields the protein CASSPQSTTNEKLFF.

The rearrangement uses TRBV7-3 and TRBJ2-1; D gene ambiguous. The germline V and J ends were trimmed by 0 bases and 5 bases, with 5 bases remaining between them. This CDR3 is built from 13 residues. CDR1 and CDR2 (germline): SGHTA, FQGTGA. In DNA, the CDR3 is TGTGCCAGCAGCTTAACTTATAACAATGAGCAGTTCTTC. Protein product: CASSLTYNNEQFF.

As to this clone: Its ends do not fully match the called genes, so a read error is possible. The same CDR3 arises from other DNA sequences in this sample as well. Here the CDR3 reads CAWSRGYGTSGRANTGELFF. CDR3 nucleotide sequence: TGCGCCTGGAGTAGGGGGTATGGGACTAGCGGGCGGGCGAACACCGGGGAGCTGTTTTTT. The chain joins TRBV30 to TRBJ2-2; the match to TRBD2 covers 12 bases. CDR3 size: 20 residues. CDR1 is GTSNPN, CDR2 SVGIG, per germline (reference sequence).

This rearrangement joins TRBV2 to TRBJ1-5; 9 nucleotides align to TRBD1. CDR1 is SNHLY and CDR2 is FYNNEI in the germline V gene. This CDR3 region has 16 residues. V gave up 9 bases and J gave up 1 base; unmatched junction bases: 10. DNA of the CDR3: TGTGCCAGTTCCGGGACAGGGTCTACGAGCAATCAGCCCCAGCATTTT. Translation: CASSGTGSTSNQPQHF.

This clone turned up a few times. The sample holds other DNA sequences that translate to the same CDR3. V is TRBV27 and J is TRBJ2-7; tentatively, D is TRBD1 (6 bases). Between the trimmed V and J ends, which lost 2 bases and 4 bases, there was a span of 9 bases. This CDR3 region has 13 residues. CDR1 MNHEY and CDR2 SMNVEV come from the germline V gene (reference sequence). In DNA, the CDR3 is TGTGCCAGCAGTTTAACAGGGAATTACGAGCAGTACTTC. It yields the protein CASSLTGNYEQYF.

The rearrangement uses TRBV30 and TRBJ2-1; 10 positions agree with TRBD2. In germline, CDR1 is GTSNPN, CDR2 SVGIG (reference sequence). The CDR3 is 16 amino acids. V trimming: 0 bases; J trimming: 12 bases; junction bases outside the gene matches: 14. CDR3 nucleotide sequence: TGTGCCTGGAGTGTACCGGAACTAGCGGGATCCCAGGTGCAGTTCTTC. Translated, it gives CAWSVPELAGSQVQFF. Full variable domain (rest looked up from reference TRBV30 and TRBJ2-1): SQTIHQWPATLVQPVGSPLSLECTVEGTSNPNLYWYRQAAGRGLQLLFYSVGIGQISSEVPQNLSASRPQDRQFILSSKKLLLSDSGFYLCAWSVPELAGSQVQFFGPGTRLTVL.

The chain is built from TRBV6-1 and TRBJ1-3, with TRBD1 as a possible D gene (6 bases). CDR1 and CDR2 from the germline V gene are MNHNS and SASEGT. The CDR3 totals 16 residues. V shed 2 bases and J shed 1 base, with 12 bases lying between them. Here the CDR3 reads CASSERPTGSGNTIYF. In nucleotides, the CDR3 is TGTGCCAGCAGTGAAAGGCCCACAGGGTCTGGAAACACCATATATTTT.

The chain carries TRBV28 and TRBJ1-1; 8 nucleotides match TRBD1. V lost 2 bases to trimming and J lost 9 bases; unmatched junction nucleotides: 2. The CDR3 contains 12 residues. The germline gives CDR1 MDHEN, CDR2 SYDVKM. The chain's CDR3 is CASSLRQGKAFF. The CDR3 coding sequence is TGTGCCAGCAGTTTAAGACAGGGGAAAGCTTTCTTT.

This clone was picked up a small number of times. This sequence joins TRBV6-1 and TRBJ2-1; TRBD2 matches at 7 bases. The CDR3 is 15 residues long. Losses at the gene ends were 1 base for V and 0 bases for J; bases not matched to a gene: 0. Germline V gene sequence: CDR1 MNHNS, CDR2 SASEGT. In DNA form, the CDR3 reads TGTGCCAGCAGTGAAGGGACTAGCTCCTACAATGAGCAGTTCTTC. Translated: CASSEGTSSYNEQFF.

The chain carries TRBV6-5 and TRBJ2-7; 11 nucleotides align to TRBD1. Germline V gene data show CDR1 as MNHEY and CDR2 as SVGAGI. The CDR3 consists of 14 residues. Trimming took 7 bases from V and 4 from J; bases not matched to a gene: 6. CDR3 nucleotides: TGTGCCAGCACCCCGCGGGACAGGGGGTACGAGCAGTACTTC. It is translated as CASTPRDRGYEQYF.

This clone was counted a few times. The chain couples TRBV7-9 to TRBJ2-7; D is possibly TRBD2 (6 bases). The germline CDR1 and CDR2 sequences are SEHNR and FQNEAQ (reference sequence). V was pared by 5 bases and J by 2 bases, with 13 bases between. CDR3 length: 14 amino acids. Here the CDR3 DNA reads TGTGCCAGCAGCACAGCGGAGGGGACCTACGAGCAGTACTTC. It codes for CASSTAEGTYEQYF.

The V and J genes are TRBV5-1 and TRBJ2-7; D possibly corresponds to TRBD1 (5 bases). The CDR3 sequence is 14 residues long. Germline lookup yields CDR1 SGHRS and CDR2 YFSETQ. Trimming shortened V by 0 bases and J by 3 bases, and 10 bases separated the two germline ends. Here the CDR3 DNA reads TGCGCCAGCAGCTTGGCGACAGAATACTACGAGCAGTACTTC. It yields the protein CASSLATEYYEQYF.

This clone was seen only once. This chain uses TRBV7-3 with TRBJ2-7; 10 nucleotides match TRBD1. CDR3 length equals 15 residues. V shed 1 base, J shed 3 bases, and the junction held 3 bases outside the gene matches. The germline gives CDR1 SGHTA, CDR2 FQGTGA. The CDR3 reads CASSLRGQGIYEQYF. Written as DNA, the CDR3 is TGTGCCAGCAGCTTAAGGGGACAGGGGATCTACGAGCAGTACTTC.

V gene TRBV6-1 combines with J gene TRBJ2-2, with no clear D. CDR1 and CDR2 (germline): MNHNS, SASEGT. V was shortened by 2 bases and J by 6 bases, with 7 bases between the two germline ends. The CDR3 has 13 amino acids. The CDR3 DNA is TGTGCCAGCAGTGAACTAATTCCCGGGGAGCTGTTTTTT. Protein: CASSELIPGELFF.

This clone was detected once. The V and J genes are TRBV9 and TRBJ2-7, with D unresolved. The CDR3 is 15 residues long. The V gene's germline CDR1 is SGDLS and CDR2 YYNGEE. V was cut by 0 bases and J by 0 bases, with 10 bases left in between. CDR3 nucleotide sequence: TGTGCCAGCAGCGTAGGGTCAGGCTTCTCCTACGAGCAGTACTTC. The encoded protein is CASSVGSGFSYEQYF.

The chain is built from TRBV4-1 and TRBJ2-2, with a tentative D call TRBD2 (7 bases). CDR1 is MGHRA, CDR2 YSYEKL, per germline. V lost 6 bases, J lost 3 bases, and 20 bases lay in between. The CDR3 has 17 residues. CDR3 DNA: TGCGCCAGCAGTCTGTCGAGGGGGGGCGGATACACCGGGGAGCTGTTTTTT. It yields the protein CASSLSRGGGYTGELFF.

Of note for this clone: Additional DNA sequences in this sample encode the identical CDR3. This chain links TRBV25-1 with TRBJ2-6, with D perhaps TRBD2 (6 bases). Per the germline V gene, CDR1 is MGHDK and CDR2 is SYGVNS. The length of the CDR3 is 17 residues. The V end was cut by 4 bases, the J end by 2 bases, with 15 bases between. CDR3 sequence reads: CASSGGLTRPGANVLTF. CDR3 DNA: TGTGCCAGCAGTGGTGGACTAACCAGACCTGGGGCCAACGTCCTGACTTTC.